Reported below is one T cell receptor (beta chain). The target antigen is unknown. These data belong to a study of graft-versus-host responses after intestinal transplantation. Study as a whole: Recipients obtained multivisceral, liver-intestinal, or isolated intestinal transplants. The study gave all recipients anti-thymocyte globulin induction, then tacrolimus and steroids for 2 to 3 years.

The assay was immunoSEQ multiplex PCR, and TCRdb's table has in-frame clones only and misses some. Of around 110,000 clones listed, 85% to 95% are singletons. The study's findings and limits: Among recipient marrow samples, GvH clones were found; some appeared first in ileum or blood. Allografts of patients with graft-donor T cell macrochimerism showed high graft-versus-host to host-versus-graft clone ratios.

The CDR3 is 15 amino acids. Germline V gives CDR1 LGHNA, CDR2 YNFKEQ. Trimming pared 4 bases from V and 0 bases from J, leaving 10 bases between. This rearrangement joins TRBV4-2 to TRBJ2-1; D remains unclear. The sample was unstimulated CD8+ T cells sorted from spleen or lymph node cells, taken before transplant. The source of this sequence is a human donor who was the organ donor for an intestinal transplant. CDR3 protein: CASSPDSFSYNEQFF. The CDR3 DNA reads TGTGCCAGCAGCCCCGACTCCTTCTCCTACAATGAGCAGTTCTTC.